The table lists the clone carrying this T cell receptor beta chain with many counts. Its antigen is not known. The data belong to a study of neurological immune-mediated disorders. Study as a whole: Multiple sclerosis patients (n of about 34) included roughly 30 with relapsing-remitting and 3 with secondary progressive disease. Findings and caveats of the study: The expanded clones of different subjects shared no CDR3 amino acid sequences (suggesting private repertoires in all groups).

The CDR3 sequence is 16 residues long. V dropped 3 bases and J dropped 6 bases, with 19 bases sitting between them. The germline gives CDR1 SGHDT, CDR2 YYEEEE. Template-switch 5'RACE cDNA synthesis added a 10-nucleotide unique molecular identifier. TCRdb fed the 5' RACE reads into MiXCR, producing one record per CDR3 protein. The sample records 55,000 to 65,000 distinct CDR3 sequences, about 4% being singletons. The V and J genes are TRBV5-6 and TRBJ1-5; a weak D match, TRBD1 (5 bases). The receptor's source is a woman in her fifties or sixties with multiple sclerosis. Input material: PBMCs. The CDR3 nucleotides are TGTGCCAGCAGCTCAACCAAGACAGCGGCGAGTCAGCCCCAGCATTTT. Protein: CASSSTKTAASQPQHF.